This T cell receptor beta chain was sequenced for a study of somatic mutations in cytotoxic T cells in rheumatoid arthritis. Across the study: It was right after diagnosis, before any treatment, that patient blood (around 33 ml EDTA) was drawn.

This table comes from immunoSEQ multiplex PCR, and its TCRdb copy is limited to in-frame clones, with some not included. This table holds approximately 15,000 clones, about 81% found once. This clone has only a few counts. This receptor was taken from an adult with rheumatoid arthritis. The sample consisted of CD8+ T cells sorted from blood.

The CDR3 DNA follows: TGCGCCAGCAGCCAACCTGCGACAGGGAGGAACACTGAAGCTTTCTTT. Translated: CASSQPATGRNTEAFF. The genes are TRBV4-1 and TRBJ1-1; TRBD1 aligns across 7 bases. J lost 1 base, V lost 2 bases, and 7 bases had no gene match. Looked up from germline, CDR1 is MGHRA and CDR2 is YSYEKL. The CDR3 contains 16 residues.